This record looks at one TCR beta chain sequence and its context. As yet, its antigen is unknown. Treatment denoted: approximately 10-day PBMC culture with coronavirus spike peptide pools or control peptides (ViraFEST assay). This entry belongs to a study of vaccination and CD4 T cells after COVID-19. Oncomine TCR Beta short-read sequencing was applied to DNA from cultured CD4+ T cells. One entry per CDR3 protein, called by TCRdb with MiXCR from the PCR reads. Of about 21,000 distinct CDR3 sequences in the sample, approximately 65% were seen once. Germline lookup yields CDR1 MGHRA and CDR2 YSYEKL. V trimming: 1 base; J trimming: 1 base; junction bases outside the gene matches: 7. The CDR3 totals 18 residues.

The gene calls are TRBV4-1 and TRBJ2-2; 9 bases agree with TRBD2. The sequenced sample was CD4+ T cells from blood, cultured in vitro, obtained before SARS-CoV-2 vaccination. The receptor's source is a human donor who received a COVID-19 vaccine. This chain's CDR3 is CASSQVFSGGQNTGELFF. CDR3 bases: TGCGCCAGCAGCCAAGTCTTTAGCGGGGGACAGAACACCGGGGAGCTGTTTTTT.